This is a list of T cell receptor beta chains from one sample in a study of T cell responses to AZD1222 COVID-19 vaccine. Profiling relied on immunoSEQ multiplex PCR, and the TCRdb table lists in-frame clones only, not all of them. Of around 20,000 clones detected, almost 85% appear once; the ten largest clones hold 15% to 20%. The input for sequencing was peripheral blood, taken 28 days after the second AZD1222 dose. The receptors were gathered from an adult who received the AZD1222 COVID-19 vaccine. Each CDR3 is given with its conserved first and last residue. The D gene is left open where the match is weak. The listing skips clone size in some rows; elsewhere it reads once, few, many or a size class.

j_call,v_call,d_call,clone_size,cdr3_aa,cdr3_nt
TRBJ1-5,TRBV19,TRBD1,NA,CASSIDLETGEDQPQHF,TGTGCCAGTAGTATAGACCTAGAGACAGGGGAGGATCAGCCCCAGCATTTT
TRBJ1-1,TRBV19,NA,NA,CASSIVAGRTEAFF,TGTGCCAGTAGTATAGTCGCAGGGAGGACTGAAGCTTTCTTT
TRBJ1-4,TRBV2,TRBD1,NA,CASRDDREGEKLFF,TGTGCCAGCAGAGACGACAGGGAGGGTGAAAAACTGTTTTTT
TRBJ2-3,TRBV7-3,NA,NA,CASSNLWGRVDKRTDTQYF,TGTGCCAGCAGCAATTTGTGGGGGAGAGTGGACAAACGCACAGATACGCAGTATTTT
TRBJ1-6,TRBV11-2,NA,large,CASSHLGTYSPLHF,TGTGCCAGCAGCCATCTGGGGACCTATTCACCCCTCCACTTT
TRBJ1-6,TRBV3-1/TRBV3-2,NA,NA,CASRRTNSPLHF,TGTGCCAGCAGGAGAACCAATTCACCCCTCCACTTT
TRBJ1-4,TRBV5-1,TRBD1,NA,CASSLGTGDEKLFF,TGCGCCAGCAGCTTGGGCACAGGGGATGAAAAACTGTTTTTT
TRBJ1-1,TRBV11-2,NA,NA,CASSLDFGGWTEAFF,TGTGCCAGCAGCTTAGATTTCGGGGGCTGGACTGAAGCTTTCTTT
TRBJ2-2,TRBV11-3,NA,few,CASSLVRATGELFF,TGTGCCAGCAGCTTAGTACGGGCCACCGGGGAGCTGTTTTTT
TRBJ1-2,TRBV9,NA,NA,CASSLGGISYGYTF,TGTGCCAGCAGCCTAGGGGGGATCTCCTATGGCTACACCTTC
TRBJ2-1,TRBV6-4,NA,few,CASSVRLLWDNEQFF,TGTGCCAGCAGTGTTAGACTTTTATGGGACAATGAGCAGTTCTTC
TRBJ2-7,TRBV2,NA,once,CASRSPPSLYEQYF,TGTGCCAGCAGGTCCCCCCCCTCCCTCTACGAGCAGTACTTC
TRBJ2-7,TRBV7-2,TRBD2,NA,CASSPRTSFPLGSYEQYF,TGTGCCAGCAGCCCCAGGACTAGTTTTCCTTTAGGGTCCTACGAGCAGTACTTC
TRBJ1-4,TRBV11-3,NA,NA,CASSPGAVNEKLFF,TGTGCCAGCAGCCCCGGGGCAGTTAATGAAAAACTGTTTTTT
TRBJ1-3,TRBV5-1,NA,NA,CASSLVGFQGSGNTIYF,TGCGCCAGCAGCTTGGTGGGATTTCAGGGTTCTGGAAACACCATATATTTT
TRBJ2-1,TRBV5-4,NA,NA,CASSRGAGEGNEQFF,TGTGCCAGCAGCCGGGGGGCGGGAGAAGGCAATGAGCAGTTCTTC
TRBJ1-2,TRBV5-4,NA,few,CASSLAELRGYGYTF,TGTGCCAGCAGCTTGGCCGAGCTCAGGGGCTATGGCTACACCTTC
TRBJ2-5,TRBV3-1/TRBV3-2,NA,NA,CASSQGRDGTQYF,TGTGCCAGCAGCCAAGGCAGGGATGGGACCCAGTACTTC
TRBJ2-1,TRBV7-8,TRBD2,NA,CASSLPLFSGRAGNEQFF,TGTGCCAGCAGCTTACCCCTCTTTAGCGGGAGGGCCGGCAATGAGCAGTTCTTC
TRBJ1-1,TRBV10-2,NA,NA,CASSERGSAEAFF,TGCGCCAGCAGTGAAAGGGGGAGTGCTGAAGCTTTCTTT
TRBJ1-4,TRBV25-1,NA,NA,CASSEALGGNEKLFF,TGTGCCAGCAGTGAAGCGCTCGGGGGAAATGAAAAACTGTTTTTT
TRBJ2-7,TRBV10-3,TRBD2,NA,CAIAFGRGTYEQYF,TGTGCCATCGCCTTCGGGCGGGGGACCTACGAGCAGTACTTC
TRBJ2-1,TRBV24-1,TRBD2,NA,CATSESGRHNEQFF,TGTGCCACCAGTGAAAGCGGGAGACACAATGAGCAGTTCTTC
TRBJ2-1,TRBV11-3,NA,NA,CASSLGVGSENEQFF,TGTGCCAGCAGCTTAGGGGTCGGGAGTGAGAATGAGCAGTTCTTC
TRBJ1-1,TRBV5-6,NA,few,CASSLKPSITEAFF,TGTGCCAGCAGCTTGAAACCGTCAATCACTGAAGCTTTCTTT
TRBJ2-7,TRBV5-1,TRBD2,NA,CASSAGLADYEQYF,TGCGCCAGCAGCGCGGGACTAGCGGACTACGAGCAGTACTTC
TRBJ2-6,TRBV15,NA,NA,CATSRAGRHSGANVLTF,TGTGCCACCAGCAGAGCGGGCCGGCACTCTGGGGCCAACGTCCTGACTTTC
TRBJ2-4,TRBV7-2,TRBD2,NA,CASSLPTGSGIGHIQYF,TGTGCCAGCAGCCTACCCACTGGAAGCGGGATAGGGCACATTCAGTACTTC
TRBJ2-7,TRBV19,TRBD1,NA,CASSSGQGGEQYF,TGTGCCAGTAGTTCGGGACAGGGAGGCGAGCAGTACTTC
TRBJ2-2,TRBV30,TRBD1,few,CAWRQGSGGELFF,TGTGCCTGGCGACAGGGTTCGGGCGGGGAGCTGTTTTTT
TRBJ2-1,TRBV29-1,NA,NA,CSVETVFTYNEQFF,TGCAGCGTTGAGACAGTATTTACCTACAATGAGCAGTTCTTC
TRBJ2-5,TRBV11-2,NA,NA,CASTKRGSVREETQYF,TGTGCCAGCACCAAACGGGGCTCTGTGAGGGAAGAGACCCAGTACTTC
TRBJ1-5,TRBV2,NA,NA,CASSVISNQPQHF,TGTGCCAGCAGTGTCATTAGCAATCAGCCCCAGCATTTT
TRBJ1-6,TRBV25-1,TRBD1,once,CASSIGTAGNSPLHF,TGTGCCAGCAGTATAGGGACAGCAGGGAATTCACCCCTCCACTTT
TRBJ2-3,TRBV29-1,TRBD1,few,CSANGATGIGTDTQYF,TGCAGCGCCAACGGGGCGACAGGGATAGGGACAGATACGCAGTATTTT
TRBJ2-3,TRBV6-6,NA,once,CASSYSERGMSTQYF,TGTGCCAGCAGTTACTCGGAGAGGGGGATGAGTACGCAGTATTTT
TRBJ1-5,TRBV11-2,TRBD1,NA,CASSSTGGNQPQHF,TGTGCCAGCAGCTCGACAGGGGGAAATCAGCCCCAGCATTTT
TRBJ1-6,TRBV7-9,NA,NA,CASSLGGVNSPLHF,TGTGCCAGCAGCTTAGGCGGAGTGAATTCACCCCTCCACTTT